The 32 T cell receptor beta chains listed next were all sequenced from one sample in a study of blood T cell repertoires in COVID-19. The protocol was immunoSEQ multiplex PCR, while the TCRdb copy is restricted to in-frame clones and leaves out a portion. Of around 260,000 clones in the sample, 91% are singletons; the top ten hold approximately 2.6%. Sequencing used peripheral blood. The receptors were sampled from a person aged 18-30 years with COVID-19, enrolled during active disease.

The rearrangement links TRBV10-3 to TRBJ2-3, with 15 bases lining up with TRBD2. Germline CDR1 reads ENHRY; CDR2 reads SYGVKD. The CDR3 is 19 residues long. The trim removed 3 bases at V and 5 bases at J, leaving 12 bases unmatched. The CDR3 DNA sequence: TGTGCCATCAGTGACCATGGACTAGCGGGGGGGACGGAGATAGATACGCAGTATTTT. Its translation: CAISDHGLAGGTEIDTQYF.

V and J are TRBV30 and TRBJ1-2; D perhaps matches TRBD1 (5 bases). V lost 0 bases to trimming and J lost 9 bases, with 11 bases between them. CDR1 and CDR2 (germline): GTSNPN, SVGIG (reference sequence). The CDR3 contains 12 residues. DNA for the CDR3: TGTGCCTGGAGTGTACTTACAGGAAGCTACACCTTC. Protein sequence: CAWSVLTGSYTF.

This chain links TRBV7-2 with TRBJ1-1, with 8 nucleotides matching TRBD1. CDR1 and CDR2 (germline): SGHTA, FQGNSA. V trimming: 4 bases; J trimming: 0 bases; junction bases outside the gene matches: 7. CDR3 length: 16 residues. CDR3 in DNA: TGTGCCAGCAGCTGGGGGACAGGAGTCATGAACACTGAAGCTTTCTTT. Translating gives CASSWGTGVMNTEAFF.

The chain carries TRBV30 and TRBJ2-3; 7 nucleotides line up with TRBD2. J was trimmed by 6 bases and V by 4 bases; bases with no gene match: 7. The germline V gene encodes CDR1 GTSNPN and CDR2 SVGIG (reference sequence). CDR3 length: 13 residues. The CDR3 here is CAWKGGSFDTQYF. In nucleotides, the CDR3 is TGTGCCTGGAAAGGCGGGAGTTTTGATACGCAGTATTTT. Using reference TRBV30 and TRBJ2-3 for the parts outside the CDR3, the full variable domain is SQTIHQWPATLVQPVGSPLSLECTVEGTSNPNLYWYRQAAGRGLQLLFYSVGIGQISSEVPQNLSASRPQDRQFILSSKKLLLSDSGFYLCAWKGGSFDTQYFGPGTRLTVL.

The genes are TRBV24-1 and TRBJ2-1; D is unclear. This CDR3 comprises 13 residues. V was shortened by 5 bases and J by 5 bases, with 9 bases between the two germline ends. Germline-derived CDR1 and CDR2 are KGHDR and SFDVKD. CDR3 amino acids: CATSGTIDNEQFF. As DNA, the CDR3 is TGTGCCACCAGTGGTACCATAGACAATGAGCAGTTCTTC.

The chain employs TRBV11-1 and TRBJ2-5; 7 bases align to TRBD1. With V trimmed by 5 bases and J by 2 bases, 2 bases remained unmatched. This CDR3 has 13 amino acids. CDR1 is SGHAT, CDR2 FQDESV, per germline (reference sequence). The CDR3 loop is CASSRDRQETQYF. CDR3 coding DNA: TGTGCCAGCAGCCGGGACAGACAAGAGACCCAGTACTTC.

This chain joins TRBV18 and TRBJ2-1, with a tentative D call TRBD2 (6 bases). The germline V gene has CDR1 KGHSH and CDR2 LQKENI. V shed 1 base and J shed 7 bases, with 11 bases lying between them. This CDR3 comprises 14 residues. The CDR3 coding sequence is TGTGCCAGCTCACCACGGGGACTTCTTAATGAGCAGTTCTTC. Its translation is CASSPRGLLNEQFF.

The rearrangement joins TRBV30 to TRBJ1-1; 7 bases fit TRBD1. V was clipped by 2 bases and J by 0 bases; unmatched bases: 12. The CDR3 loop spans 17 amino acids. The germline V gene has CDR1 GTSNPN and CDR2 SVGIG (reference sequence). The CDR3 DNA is TGTGCCTGGAGTTCTTTAAACAGGGGCCTCATGAACACTGAAGCTTTCTTT. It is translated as CAWSSLNRGLMNTEAFF.

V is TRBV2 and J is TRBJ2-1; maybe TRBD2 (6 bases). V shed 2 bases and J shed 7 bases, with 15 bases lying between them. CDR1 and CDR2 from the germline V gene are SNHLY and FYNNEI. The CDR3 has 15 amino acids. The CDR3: CASSERRGAKNEQFF. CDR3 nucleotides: TGTGCCAGCAGTGAACGGAGGGGAGCGAAGAATGAGCAGTTCTTC. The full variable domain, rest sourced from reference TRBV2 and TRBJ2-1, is EPEVTQTPSHQVTQMGQEVILRCVPISNHLYFYWYRQILGQKVEFLVSFYNNEISEKSEIFDDQFSVERPDGSNFTLKIRSTKLEDSAMYFCASSERRGAKNEQFFGPGTRLTVL.

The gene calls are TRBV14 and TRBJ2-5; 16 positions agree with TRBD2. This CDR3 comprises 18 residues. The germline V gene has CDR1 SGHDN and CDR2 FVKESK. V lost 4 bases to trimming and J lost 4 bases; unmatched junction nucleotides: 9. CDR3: CASSRGLAGGPQGETQYF. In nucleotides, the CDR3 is TGTGCCAGCAGCCGGGGACTAGCGGGAGGGCCTCAGGGAGAGACCCAGTACTTC.

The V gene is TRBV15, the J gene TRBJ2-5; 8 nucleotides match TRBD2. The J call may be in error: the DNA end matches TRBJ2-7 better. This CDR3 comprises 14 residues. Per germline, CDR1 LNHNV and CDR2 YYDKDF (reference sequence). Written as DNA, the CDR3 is TGTGCCACCAGCAGTAGCGGGATCTCCTACGAGCAGTACTTC. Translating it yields CATSSSGISYEQYF.

The CDR3 protein is CASSEAPGLAGGKRTGELFF. CDR3 nucleotides: TGTGCCAGCAGCGAAGCACCGGGACTAGCGGGAGGGAAGAGAACCGGGGAGCTGTTTTTT. This rearrangement joins TRBV5-5 to TRBJ2-2; 16 bases fit TRBD2. Trimming cost V 4 bases and J 5 bases; bases outside gene matches: 14. The CDR3 is 20 residues long. The germline gives CDR1 SGHKS, CDR2 YYEKEE (reference sequence).

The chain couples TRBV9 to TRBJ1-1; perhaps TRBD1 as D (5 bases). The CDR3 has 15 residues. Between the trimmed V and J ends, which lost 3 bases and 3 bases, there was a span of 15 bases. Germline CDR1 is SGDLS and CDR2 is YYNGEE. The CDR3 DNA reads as TGTGCCAGCAGCGCAGGGTCCCAATGGGACACTGAAGCTTTCTTT. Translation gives CASSAGSQWDTEAFF.

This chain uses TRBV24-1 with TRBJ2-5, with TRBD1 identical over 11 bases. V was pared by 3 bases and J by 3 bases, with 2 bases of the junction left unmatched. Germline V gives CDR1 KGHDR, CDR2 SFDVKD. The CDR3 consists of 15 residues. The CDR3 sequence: CATSDGQGAKETQYF. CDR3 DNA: TGTGCCACCAGTGATGGACAGGGGGCAAAAGAGACCCAGTACTTC.

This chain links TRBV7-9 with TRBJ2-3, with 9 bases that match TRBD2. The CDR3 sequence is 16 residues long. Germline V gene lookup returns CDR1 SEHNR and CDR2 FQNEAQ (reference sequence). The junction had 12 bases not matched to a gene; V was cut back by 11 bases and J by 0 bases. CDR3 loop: CAGLIAGAPSTDTQYF. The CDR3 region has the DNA TGTGCCGGCCTCATAGCGGGAGCTCCCAGCACAGATACGCAGTATTTT.

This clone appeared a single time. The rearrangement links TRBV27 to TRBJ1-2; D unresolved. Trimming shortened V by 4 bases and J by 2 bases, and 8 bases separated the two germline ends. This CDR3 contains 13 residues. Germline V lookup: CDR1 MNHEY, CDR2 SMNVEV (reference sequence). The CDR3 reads CASSWAENYGYTF. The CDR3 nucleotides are TGTGCCAGCAGTTGGGCAGAGAACTATGGCTACACCTTC.

The CDR3 nucleotides are TGTGCCAGCAGTGGACTAGCGGGAGGGAGGACCGGGGAGCTGTTTTTT. Residues: CASSGLAGGRTGELFF. This chain joins TRBV2 and TRBJ2-2, with TRBD2 identical over 14 bases. V lost 4 bases, J lost 5 bases, and 3 bases stayed unmatched. This CDR3 has 16 residues. Germline V gene lookup returns CDR1 SNHLY and CDR2 FYNNEI.

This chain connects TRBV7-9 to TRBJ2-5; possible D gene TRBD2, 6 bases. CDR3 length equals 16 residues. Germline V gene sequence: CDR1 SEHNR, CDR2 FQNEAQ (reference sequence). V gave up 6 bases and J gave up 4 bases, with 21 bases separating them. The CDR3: CASSPRPGGKVETQYF. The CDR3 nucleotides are TGTGCCAGCAGTCCGCGCCCTGGCGGGAAAGTAGAGACCCAGTACTTC.

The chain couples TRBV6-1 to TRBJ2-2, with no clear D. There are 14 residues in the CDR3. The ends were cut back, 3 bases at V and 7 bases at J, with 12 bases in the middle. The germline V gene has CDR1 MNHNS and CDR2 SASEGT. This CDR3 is CASSELNGLGELFF. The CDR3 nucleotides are TGTGCCAGCAGTGAGCTTAATGGGCTCGGGGAGCTGTTTTTT.

The CDR3 nucleotides read TGTGCCAGCTCACCCGGGACAGTGGGCCCCCTCCACTTT. It translates to CASSPGTVGPLHF. The V gene is TRBV18, the J gene TRBJ1-6; 7 bases line up with TRBD1. The V segment lost 3 bases and the J segment 13 bases; nucleotides outside the gene matches: 6. CDR3 length: 13 amino acids. The V gene's germline CDR1 is KGHSH and CDR2 LQKENI.

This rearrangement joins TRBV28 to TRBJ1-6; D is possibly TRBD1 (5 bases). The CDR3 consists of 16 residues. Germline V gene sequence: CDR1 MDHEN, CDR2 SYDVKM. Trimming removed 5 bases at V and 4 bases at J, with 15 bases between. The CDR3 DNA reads TGTGCCAGCAGTGGTTCTAAGGGGCCTTATAATTCACCCCTCCACTTT. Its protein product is CASSGSKGPYNSPLHF.

The CDR3 DNA is TGTGCCAGCAGTCGGACAGGAACCAATGAAAAACTGTTTTTT. Translation: CASSRTGTNEKLFF. V gene TRBV2 combines with J gene TRBJ1-4, with TRBD1 identical over 7 bases. Germline loops: CDR1 SNHLY, CDR2 FYNNEI. The CDR3 has 14 amino acids. The V segment lost 5 bases and the J segment 5 bases; nucleotides outside the gene matches: 5.

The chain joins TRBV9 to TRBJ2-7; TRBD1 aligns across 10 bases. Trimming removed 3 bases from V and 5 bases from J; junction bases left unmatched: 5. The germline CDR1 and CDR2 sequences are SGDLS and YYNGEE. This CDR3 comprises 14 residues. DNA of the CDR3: TGTGCCAGCAGCGGAGGACAGGGGGGTCACGAGCAGTACTTC. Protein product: CASSGGQGGHEQYF.

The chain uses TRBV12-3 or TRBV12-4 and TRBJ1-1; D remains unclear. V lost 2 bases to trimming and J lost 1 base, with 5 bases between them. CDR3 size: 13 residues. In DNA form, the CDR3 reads TGTGCCAGCAGTTTAATAGCGAACACTGAAGCTTTCTTT. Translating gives CASSLIANTEAFF.

The CDR3 is CASSDTSGVGDEQFF. The CDR3 region has the DNA TGTGCCAGCAGTGACACTAGCGGGGTCGGCGATGAGCAGTTCTTC. The chain links TRBV25-1 to TRBJ2-1, with 10 nucleotides matching TRBD2. Germline-derived CDR1 and CDR2 are MGHDK and SYGVNS. The CDR3 sequence is 15 residues long. Germline trimming cut 3 bases from V and 8 bases from J; bases unmatched to any gene: 7. The entire variable domain, with the rest obtained from reference TRBV25-1 and TRBJ2-1, is as follows: EADIYQTPRYLVIGTGKKITLECSQTMGHDKMYWYQQDPGMELHLIHYSYGVNSTEKGDLSSESTVSRIRTEHFPLTLESARPSHTSQYLCASSDTSGVGDEQFFGPGTRLTVL.

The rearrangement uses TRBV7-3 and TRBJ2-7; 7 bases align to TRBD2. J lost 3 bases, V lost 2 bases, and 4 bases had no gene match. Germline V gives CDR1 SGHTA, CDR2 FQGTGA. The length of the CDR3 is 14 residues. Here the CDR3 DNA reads TGTGCCAGCAGCTTAGGTCCTAGCGGCTACGAGCAGTACTTC. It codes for CASSLGPSGYEQYF.

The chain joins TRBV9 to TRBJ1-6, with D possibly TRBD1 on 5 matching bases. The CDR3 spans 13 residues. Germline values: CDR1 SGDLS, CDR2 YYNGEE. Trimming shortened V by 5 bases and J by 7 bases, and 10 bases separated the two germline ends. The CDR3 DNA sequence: TGTGCCAGCAGTGCGGGGCAAAATTCACCCCTCCACTTT. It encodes CASSAGQNSPLHF.

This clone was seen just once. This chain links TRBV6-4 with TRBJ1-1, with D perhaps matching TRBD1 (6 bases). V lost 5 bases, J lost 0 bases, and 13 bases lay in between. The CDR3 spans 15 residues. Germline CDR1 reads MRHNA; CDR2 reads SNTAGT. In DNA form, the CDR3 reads TGTGCCAGCAGTCCTTCGACAGGCCTGAACACTGAAGCTTTCTTT. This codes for CASSPSTGLNTEAFF.

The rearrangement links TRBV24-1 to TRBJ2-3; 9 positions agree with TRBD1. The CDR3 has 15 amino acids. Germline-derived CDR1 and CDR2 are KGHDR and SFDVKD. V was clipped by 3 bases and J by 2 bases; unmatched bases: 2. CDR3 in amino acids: CATSDGTGHTDTQYF. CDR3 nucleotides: TGTGCCACCAGTGATGGGACAGGGCACACAGATACGCAGTATTTT.

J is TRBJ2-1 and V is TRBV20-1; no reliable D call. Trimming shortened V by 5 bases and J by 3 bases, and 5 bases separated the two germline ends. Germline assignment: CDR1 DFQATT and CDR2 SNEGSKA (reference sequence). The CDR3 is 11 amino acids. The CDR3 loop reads CSAPSYNEQFF. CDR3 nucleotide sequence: TGCAGTGCTCCCAGCTACAATGAGCAGTTCTTC.

The CDR3 sequence is CASSLDPVLYGYTF. In DNA, the CDR3 is TGTGCCAGCAGCTTGGATCCGGTCCTCTATGGCTACACCTTC. The J gene is TRBJ1-2, the V gene TRBV5-4; D remains ambiguous. Germline loops: CDR1 SGHNT, CDR2 YYREEE (reference sequence). With 0 bases removed from V and 4 bases from J, the gap between germline ends came to 10 bases. This CDR3 region has 14 residues.

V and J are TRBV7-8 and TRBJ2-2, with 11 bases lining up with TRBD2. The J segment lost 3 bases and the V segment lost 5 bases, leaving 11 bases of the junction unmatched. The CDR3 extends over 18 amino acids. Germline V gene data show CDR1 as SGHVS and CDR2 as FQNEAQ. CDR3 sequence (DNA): TGTGCCAGCAGCCCAAGACTAGCGGGAACAGGGGACACCGGGGAGCTGTTTTTT. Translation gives CASSPRLAGTGDTGELFF.